These 24 T cell receptor beta chains came from one sample sequenced in a study of blood T cell repertoires in COVID-19. Sequencing was performed with immunoSEQ multiplex PCR; in TCRdb, only in-frame clones are kept and a portion is missing. The sample records 90,000 to 140,000 clones, roughly 76% being singletons. The sample taken for sequencing was peripheral blood. The receptors shown here come from a woman in her seventies with acute or convalescent COVID-19.

This chain links TRBV30 with TRBJ2-2; 15 nucleotides match TRBD2. CDR1 is GTSNPN, CDR2 SVGIG, per germline (reference sequence). This CDR3 has 15 residues. The trim removed 3 bases at V and 4 bases at J, leaving 0 bases unmatched. The CDR3 DNA reads TGTGCCTGGAGGGGACTAGCGGGAGGCACCGGGGAGCTGTTTTTT. Its translation: CAWRGLAGGTGELFF.

This chain uses TRBV19 with TRBJ1-5; D may be TRBD1 (5 bases). Trimming took off 5 bases at V and 8 bases at J, with 19 bases between the two ends. The CDR3 sequence is 15 residues long. CDR1 is LNHDA, CDR2 SQIVND, per germline (reference sequence). The CDR3 protein is CASSPAGIVSEPQHF. The DNA for the CDR3 is TGTGCCAGTAGTCCGGCAGGGATCGTATCGGAGCCCCAGCATTTT.

V and J are TRBV9 and TRBJ2-7; 8 nucleotides agree with TRBD2. V was clipped by 3 bases and J by 5 bases; unmatched bases: 7. The CDR3 runs to 14 residues. CDR1 and CDR2 (germline): SGDLS, YYNGEE. The CDR3 sequence: CASSAETSDNEQYF. The CDR3 DNA reads as TGTGCCAGCAGCGCCGAGACTAGCGACAACGAGCAGTACTTC.

The chain links TRBV7-8 to TRBJ2-1; 13 bases are a match to TRBD2. The V and J ends lost 5 bases and 2 bases, in that order; junction bases with no gene match: 9. This CDR3 comprises 18 residues. Germline V gene data show CDR1 as SGHVS and CDR2 as FQNEAQ. CDR3 sequence (DNA): TGTGCCAGCAGCGCGGCCGGACTAGCGGGGGTTACCTACAATGAGCAGTTCTTC. Translated, it gives CASSAAGLAGVTYNEQFF.

J is TRBJ1-4 and V is TRBV25-1, with D possibly matching TRBD1 (5 bases). V shed 1 base and J shed 7 bases, with 13 bases lying between them. This CDR3 contains 15 residues. Germline V gives CDR1 MGHDK, CDR2 SYGVNS. In nucleotides, the CDR3 is TGTGCCAGCAGTGAATTCGGGCAGGGCGCTGAAAAACTGTTTTTT. Protein product: CASSEFGQGAEKLFF. The variable domain in full, completed from reference TRBV25-1 and TRBJ1-4, reads EADIYQTPRYLVIGTGKKITLECSQTMGHDKMYWYQQDPGMELHLIHYSYGVNSTEKGDLSSESTVSRIRTEHFPLTLESARPSHTSQYLCASSEFGQGAEKLFFGSGTQLSVL.

This clone was detected only once. V and J are TRBV6-5 and TRBJ2-7, with 10 nucleotides matching TRBD2. Germline V gene data show CDR1 as MNHEY and CDR2 as SVGAGI. The CDR3 length is 15 residues. V lost 0 bases, J lost 3 bases, and 2 bases stayed unmatched. The CDR3 protein is CASSYSGLAVYEQYF. CDR3 nucleotides: TGTGCCAGCAGTTACTCCGGACTAGCGGTCTACGAGCAGTACTTC.

The rearrangement joins TRBV15 to TRBJ2-3; the match to TRBD2 covers 9 bases. CDR1 and CDR2 (germline): LNHNV, YYDKDF (reference sequence). With V trimmed by 3 bases and J by 2 bases, 6 bases remained unmatched. The CDR3 extends over 16 amino acids. The chain's CDR3 is CATSSGAGGFTDTQYF. The CDR3 nucleotides are TGTGCCACCAGCAGCGGAGCGGGGGGATTCACAGATACGCAGTATTTT. Together with reference TRBV15 and TRBJ2-3, the CDR3 gives the full variable domain: DAMVIQNPRYQVTQFGKPVTLSCSQTLNHNVMYWYQQKSSQAPKLLFHYYDKDFNNEADTPDNFQSRRPNTSFCFLDIRSPGLGDTAMYLCATSSGAGGFTDTQYFGPGTRLTVL.

Here the CDR3 DNA reads TGTGCCAGCAGCTTAGGGATGGGGCTAGCGGATACCGGGGAGCTGTTTTTT. Amino acid sequence: CASSLGMGLADTGELFF. The chain uses TRBV7-9 and TRBJ2-2; 7 nucleotides match TRBD2. Germline V CDR1 and CDR2: SEHNR, FQNEAQ (reference sequence). After removal of 1 base from V and 5 bases from J, the junction contained 10 bases not matched to a gene. The CDR3 runs to 17 residues.

The rearrangement uses TRBV7-2 and TRBJ1-1; 11 bases line up with TRBD1. The CDR3 sequence is 16 residues long. V shed 7 bases, J shed 4 bases, and the junction held 11 bases outside the gene matches. CDR1 SGHTA and CDR2 FQGNSA come from the germline V gene. CDR3 amino acids: CASKTGTGGRGTEAFF. DNA of the CDR3: TGTGCCAGCAAGACCGGGACAGGGGGTCGGGGCACTGAAGCTTTCTTT.

This clone came up a few times. The chain has TRBV21-1 and TRBJ1-6; the DNA was not used to check the table's D call, TRBD1. TRBV21-1 is designated a pseudogene. This CDR3 has 16 amino acids. This chain's CDR3 is CASSKRMGQGNSPLHF. CDR3 nucleotide sequence: TGTGCCAGCAGCAAAAGAATGGGACAGGGGAATTCACCCCTCCACTTT.

This chain joins TRBV4-3 and TRBJ1-4; possible D gene TRBD1, 5 bases. CDR1 and CDR2 (germline): LGHNA, YSLEER. The CDR3 runs to 18 residues. V lost 2 bases and J 7 bases, leaving 23 bases between the germline ends. DNA of the CDR3: TGCGCCAGCAGCCAACAACAGGTGGCGGGGTTAATTAGTGAAAAACTGTTTTTT. This encodes CASSQQQVAGLISEKLFF.

This clone has just a few counts. This rearrangement joins TRBV11-2 to TRBJ1-1; TRBD1 aligns across 7 bases. V shed 5 bases, J shed 12 bases, and the junction held 12 bases outside the gene matches. This CDR3 region has 13 residues. The V gene's germline CDR1 is SGHAT and CDR2 FQNNGV. The CDR3 reads CASSLALDRKTFF. CDR3 DNA sequence: TGTGCCAGCAGCCTGGCTTTGGACAGGAAAACTTTCTTT.

This clone has more than one count but fewer than ten. The V call is TRBV10-3, the J call TRBJ2-7, with D possibly TRBD2 on 5 matching bases. Trimming took off 0 bases at V and 8 bases at J, with 14 bases between the two ends. Per germline, CDR1 ENHRY and CDR2 SYGVKD. The length of the CDR3 is 14 residues. This chain's CDR3 is CAISESSGEVKQYF. CDR3 nucleotide sequence: TGTGCCATCAGTGAGTCAAGCGGCGAGGTGAAGCAGTACTTC.

Only a few counts were recorded for this clone. This chain links TRBV4-3 with TRBJ2-1; 8 bases map to TRBD2. The CDR3 is 17 residues long. CDR1 is LGHNA, CDR2 YSLEER, per germline. V dropped 0 bases and J dropped 2; count of bases not matched to a gene: 6. The CDR3 loop reads CASSQERSGSPYNEQFF. CDR3 sequence (DNA): TGCGCCAGCAGCCAAGAACGAAGCGGGAGCCCCTACAATGAGCAGTTCTTC.

The V and J genes are TRBV19 and TRBJ2-1; D is unclear. The germline V gene encodes CDR1 LNHDA and CDR2 SQIVND (reference sequence). The length of the CDR3 is 12 residues. The V end lost 3 bases, the J end lost 8 bases, and 8 bases lay between the germline ends. CDR3 nucleotide sequence: TGTGCCAGTAGTATCGGAGTCTATGAGCAGTTCTTC. This translates into CASSIGVYEQFF.

The rearrangement uses TRBV18 and TRBJ2-1, with 7 bases that match TRBD2. There are 16 residues in the CDR3. Germline V CDR1 and CDR2: KGHSH, LQKENI. The J segment lost 2 bases and the V segment lost 0 bases, leaving 4 bases of the junction unmatched. The chain's CDR3 is CASSPPGGEAYNEQFF. In DNA, the CDR3 is TGTGCCAGCTCACCACCGGGGGGGGAAGCCTACAATGAGCAGTTCTTC.

The chain joins TRBV28 to TRBJ1-1; D may be TRBD1 (5 bases). V lost 6 bases, J lost 1 base, and 15 bases lay in between. This CDR3 has 15 amino acids. Germline V lookup: CDR1 MDHEN, CDR2 SYDVKM. The CDR3: CASSYQTAPNTEAFF. The CDR3 DNA reads TGTGCCAGCAGCTACCAGACAGCCCCGAACACTGAAGCTTTCTTT.

V usage is TRBV11-2 and J usage is TRBJ1-4, with 11 bases fitting TRBD1. The length of the CDR3 is 14 residues. J lost 8 bases, V lost 4 bases, and 3 bases had no gene match. CDR1 and CDR2 from the germline V gene are SGHAT and FQNNGV. CDR3 protein: CASSSGQGGEKLFF. DNA of the CDR3: TGTGCCAGCAGCTCGGGACAGGGGGGGGAAAAACTGTTTTTT. The full variable domain, with the rest looked up from reference TRBV11-2 and TRBJ1-4, is EAGVAQSPRYKIIEKRQSVAFWCNPISGHATLYWYQQILGQGPKLLIQFQNNGVVDDSQLPKDRFSAERLKGVDSTLKIQPAKLEDSAVYLCASSSGQGGEKLFFGSGTQLSVL.

J is TRBJ2-2 and V is TRBV9; TRBD1 matches at 7 bases. Germline CDR1 reads SGDLS; CDR2 reads YYNGEE. The CDR3 loop spans 16 amino acids. Trimming cost V 0 bases and J 3 bases; bases outside gene matches: 5. CDR3 region: CASSVEGTAYTGELFF. The DNA of the CDR3 is TGTGCCAGCAGCGTAGAAGGGACAGCCTACACCGGGGAGCTGTTTTTT.

This chain joins TRBV5-1 and TRBJ2-7, with TRBD2 matching 7 bases. The V and J ends lost 2 bases and 4 bases, in that order; junction bases with no gene match: 6. Looked up from germline, CDR1 is SGHRS and CDR2 is YFSETQ. The CDR3 spans 14 residues. The DNA for the CDR3 is TGCGCCAGCAGCTTAGGGCAGGGAGGGTACGAGCAGTACTTC. Protein product: CASSLGQGGYEQYF.

V is TRBV10-1 and J is TRBJ1-3; D is perhaps TRBD1 (6 bases). Trimming removed 3 bases from V and 0 bases from J, with 9 bases in between. Germline CDR1 is WNHNN and CDR2 is SYGVQD (reference sequence). The CDR3 covers 15 residues. CDR3 loop: CASSEGQSSGNTIYF. Written as DNA, the CDR3 is TGCGCCAGCAGTGAAGGACAGAGCTCTGGAAACACCATATATTTT.

The chain joins TRBV10-3 to TRBJ2-3; D might be TRBD2 (5 bases). The CDR3 totals 14 residues. The germline V gene encodes CDR1 ENHRY and CDR2 SYGVKD. Trimming removed 3 bases from V and 1 base from J, with 8 bases in between. The CDR3 is CAISDGKGTDTQYF. For the CDR3, the DNA is TGTGCCATCAGTGACGGGAAAGGCACAGATACGCAGTATTTT.

This sequence joins TRBV27 and TRBJ1-2; D not certain. V was shortened by 6 bases and J by 1 base, with 9 bases between the two germline ends. Germline V gene lookup returns CDR1 MNHEY and CDR2 SMNVEV (reference sequence). This CDR3 spans 13 amino acids. The CDR3 protein is CASSPSSNYGYTF. Here the CDR3 DNA reads TGTGCCAGCAGCCCTAGTAGTAACTATGGCTACACCTTC.

The chain uses TRBV14 and TRBJ1-2, with 10 bases identical to TRBD1. The CDR3 consists of 15 residues. J was trimmed by 11 bases and V by 4 bases; bases with no gene match: 13. Germline V gives CDR1 SGHDN, CDR2 FVKESK. This CDR3 reads CASSPQSPGQGPYTF. Here the CDR3 DNA reads TGTGCCAGCAGCCCCCAATCTCCGGGACAGGGGCCATACACCTTC.